This T cell receptor beta chain originates from a study of blood T cells in healthy people across ages. Whole-study context: Using template switching, researchers captured about one barcoded beta molecule for each two T cells. Study findings and constraints: Higher diversity, along with more naive CD4+ cells, distinguished long-lived donors from aged donors. Estimates based on one million T cells were treated as lower bounds. Age brought a roughly linear fall in TCR beta diversity measured per million T cells.

As to this clonotype: Its antigen is unidentified.

The authors ran a second PCR of about 6 to 11 cycles using a sample-barcoded 5' primer and a J-beta primer mix. One entry per CDR3 protein results from TCRdb running MiXCR on the 5' RACE reads. In the table there are some 1.4 million distinct CDR3 sequences, 40% to 50% of which are singletons. Sequenced sample: blood. This sequence was found in a woman younger than 30 in good health.

The CDR3 here is CASSYPGTSGSYEQYF. In DNA form, the CDR3 reads TGTGCCAGCAGTTACCCGGGGACTAGCGGATCCTACGAGCAGTACTTC. This sequence joins TRBV28 and TRBJ2-7, with 11 bases fitting TRBD2. After removal of 4 bases from V and 1 base from J, the junction contained 6 bases not matched to a gene. Per germline, CDR1 MDHEN and CDR2 SYDVKM. CDR3 length: 16 residues.